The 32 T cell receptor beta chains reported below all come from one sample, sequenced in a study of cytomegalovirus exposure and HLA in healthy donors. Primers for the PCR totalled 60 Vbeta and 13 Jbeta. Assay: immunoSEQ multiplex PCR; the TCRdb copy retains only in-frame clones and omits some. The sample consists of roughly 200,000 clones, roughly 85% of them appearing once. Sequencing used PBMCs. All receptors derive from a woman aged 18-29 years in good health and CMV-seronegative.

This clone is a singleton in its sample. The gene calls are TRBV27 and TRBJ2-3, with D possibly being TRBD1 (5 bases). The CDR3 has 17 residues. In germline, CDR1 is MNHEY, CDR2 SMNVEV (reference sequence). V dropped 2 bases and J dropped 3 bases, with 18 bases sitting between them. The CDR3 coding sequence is TGTGCCAGCAGTTTAAGTATCAGGGCTAGTGGAACAGATACGCAGTATTTT. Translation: CASSLSIRASGTDTQYF.

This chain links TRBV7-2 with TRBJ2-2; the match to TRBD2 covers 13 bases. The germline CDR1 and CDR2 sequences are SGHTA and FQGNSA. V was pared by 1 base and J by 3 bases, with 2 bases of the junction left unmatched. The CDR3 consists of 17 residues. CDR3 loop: CASSLGGLAGYTGELFF. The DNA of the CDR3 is TGTGCCAGCAGCTTAGGGGGACTAGCGGGGTACACCGGGGAGCTGTTTTTT.

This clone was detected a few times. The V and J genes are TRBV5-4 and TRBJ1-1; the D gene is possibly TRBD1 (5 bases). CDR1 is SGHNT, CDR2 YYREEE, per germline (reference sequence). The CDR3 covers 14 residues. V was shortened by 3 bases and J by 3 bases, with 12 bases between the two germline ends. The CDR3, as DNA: TGTGCCAGCAGCTATCGACAGCGGGACACTGAAGCTTTCTTT. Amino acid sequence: CASSYRQRDTEAFF.

CDR3 DNA: TGTGCCAGCGGCAAGTCTGCAGGGATCCACAATGAGCAGTTCTTC. This sequence encodes CASGKSAGIHNEQFF. J is TRBJ2-1 and V is TRBV5-6; the D gene is possibly TRBD1 (5 bases). Trimming removed 7 bases from V and 5 bases from J, with 19 bases in between. Germline V CDR1 and CDR2: SGHDT, YYEEEE. This CDR3 is 15 amino acids long.

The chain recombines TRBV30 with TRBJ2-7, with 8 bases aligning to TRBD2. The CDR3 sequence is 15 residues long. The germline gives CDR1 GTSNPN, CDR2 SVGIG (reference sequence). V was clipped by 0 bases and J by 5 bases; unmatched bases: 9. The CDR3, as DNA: TGTGCCTGGAGTGTGTTGATATTAGCGGGAAACGAGCAGTACTTC. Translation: CAWSVLILAGNEQYF. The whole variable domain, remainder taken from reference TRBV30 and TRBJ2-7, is SQTIHQWPATLVQPVGSPLSLECTVEGTSNPNLYWYRQAAGRGLQLLFYSVGIGQISSEVPQNLSASRPQDRQFILSSKKLLLSDSGFYLCAWSVLILAGNEQYFGPGTRLTVT.

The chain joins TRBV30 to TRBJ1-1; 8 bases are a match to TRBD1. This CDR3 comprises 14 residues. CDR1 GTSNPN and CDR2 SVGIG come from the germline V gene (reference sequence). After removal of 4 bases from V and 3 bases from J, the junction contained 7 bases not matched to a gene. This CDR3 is CAWNRGVWDTEAFF. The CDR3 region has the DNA TGTGCCTGGAACAGGGGGGTTTGGGACACTGAAGCTTTCTTT.

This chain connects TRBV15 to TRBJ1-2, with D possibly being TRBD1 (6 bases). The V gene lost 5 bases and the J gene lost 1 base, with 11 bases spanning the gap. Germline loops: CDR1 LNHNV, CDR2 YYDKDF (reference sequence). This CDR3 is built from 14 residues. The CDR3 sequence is CATSEDRNNYGYTF. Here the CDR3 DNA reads TGTGCCACCAGCGAGGACAGAAATAACTATGGCTACACCTTC. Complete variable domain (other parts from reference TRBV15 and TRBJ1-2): DAMVIQNPRYQVTQFGKPVTLSCSQTLNHNVMYWYQQKSSQAPKLLFHYYDKDFNNEADTPDNFQSRRPNTSFCFLDIRSPGLGDTAMYLCATSEDRNNYGYTFGSGTRLTVV.

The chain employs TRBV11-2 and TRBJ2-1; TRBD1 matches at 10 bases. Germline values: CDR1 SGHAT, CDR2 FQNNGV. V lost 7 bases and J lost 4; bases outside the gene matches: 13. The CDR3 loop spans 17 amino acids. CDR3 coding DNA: TGTGCCAGCAACCCCCGTCCCGGACAGGGGGTATACAATGAGCAGTTCTTC. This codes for CASNPRPGQGVYNEQFF.

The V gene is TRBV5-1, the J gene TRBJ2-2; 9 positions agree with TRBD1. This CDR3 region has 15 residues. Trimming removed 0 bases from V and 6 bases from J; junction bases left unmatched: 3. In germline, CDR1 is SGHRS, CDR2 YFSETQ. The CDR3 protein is CASSLGDRVSGELFF. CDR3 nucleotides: TGCGCCAGCAGCTTGGGGGACAGGGTCTCCGGGGAGCTGTTTTTT.

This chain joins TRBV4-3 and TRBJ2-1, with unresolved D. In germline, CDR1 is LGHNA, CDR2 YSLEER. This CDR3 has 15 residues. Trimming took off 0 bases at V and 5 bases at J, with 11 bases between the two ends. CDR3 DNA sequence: TGCGCCAGCAGCCAAGATCGCAGGTTGCACAATGAGCAGTTCTTC. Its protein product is CASSQDRRLHNEQFF.

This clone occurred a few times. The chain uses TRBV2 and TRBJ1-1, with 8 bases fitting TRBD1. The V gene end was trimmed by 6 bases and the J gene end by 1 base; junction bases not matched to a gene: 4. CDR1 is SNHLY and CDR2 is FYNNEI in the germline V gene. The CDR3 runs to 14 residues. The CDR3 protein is CASRIQGGNTEAFF. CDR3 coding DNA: TGTGCCAGCAGGATACAGGGGGGGAACACTGAAGCTTTCTTT.

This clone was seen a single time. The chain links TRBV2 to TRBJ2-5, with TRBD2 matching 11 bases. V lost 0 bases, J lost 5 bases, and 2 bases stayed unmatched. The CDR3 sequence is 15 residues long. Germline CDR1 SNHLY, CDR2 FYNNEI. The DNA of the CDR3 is TGTGCCAGCAGTGAAGCCGCTAGCGGGAGGGAGACCCAGTACTTC. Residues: CASSEAASGRETQYF. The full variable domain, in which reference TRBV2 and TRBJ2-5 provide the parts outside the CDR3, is EPEVTQTPSHQVTQMGQEVILRCVPISNHLYFYWYRQILGQKVEFLVSFYNNEISEKSEIFDDQFSVERPDGSNFTLKIRSTKLEDSAMYFCASSEAASGRETQYFGPGTRLLVL.

For the CDR3, the DNA is TGTGCCAGCAGTCTCCCGGGACATGGGACCCAGTACTTC. Its translation: CASSLPGHGTQYF. This chain joins TRBV6-5 and TRBJ2-5; tentative D call: TRBD1 (6 bases). Germline V gene lookup returns CDR1 MNHEY and CDR2 SVGAGI. The CDR3 covers 13 residues. The ends were cut back, 5 bases at V and 7 bases at J, with 14 bases in the middle.

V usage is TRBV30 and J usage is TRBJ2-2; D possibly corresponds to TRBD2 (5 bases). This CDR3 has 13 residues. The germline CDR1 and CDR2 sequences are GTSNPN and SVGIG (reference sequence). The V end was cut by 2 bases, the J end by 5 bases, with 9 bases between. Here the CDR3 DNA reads TGTGCCTGGAGTTATACTAGGACCGGGGAGCTGTTTTTT. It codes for CAWSYTRTGELFF.

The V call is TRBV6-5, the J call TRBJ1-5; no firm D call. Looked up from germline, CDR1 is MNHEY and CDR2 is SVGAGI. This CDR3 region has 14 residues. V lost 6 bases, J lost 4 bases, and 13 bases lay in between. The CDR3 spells CASSPEFGNQPQHF. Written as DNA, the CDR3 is TGTGCCAGCAGCCCGGAGTTTGGGAATCAGCCCCAGCATTTT.

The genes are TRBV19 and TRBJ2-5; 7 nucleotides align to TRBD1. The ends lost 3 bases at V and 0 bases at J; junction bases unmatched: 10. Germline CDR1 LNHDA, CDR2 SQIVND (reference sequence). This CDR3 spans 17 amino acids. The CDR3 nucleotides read TGTGCCAGTAGTATTCTGGGCCCCCAGGGGGACCAAGAGACCCAGTACTTC. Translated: CASSILGPQGDQETQYF.

CDR3 coding DNA: TGCGCCAGCAGCCAAGTCGTCCCGCAGTACTTC. This translates into CASSQVVPQYF. J is TRBJ2-5 and V is TRBV4-3, with unresolved D. Germline values: CDR1 LGHNA, CDR2 YSLEER. The CDR3 totals 11 residues. With 1 base removed from V and 11 bases from J, the gap between germline ends came to 8 bases.

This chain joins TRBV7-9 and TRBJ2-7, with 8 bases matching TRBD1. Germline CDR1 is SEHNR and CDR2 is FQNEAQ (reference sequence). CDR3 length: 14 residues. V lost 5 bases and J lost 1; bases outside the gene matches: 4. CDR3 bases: TGTGCCAGCAGCCTCCGGGACAGGTCCTACGAGCAGTACTTC. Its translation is CASSLRDRSYEQYF.

CDR3 sequence reads: CASSYSMEDTGELFF. CDR3 in DNA: TGTGCCAGCAGTTACTCGATGGAGGACACCGGGGAGCTGTTTTTT. This chain uses TRBV6-5 with TRBJ2-2, with D perhaps matching TRBD2 (5 bases). The CDR3 contains 15 residues. Trimming took off 0 bases at V and 3 bases at J, with 8 bases between the two ends. The germline V gene has CDR1 MNHEY and CDR2 SVGAGI.

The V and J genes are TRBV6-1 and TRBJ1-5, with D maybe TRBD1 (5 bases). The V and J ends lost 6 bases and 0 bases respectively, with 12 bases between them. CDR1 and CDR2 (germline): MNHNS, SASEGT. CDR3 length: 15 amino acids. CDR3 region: CASRGGVYSNQPQHF. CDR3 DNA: TGTGCCAGCAGGGGGGGGGTTTATAGCAATCAGCCCCAGCATTTT.

CDR3 region: CASSLRTGGTGYNEQFF. As DNA, the CDR3 is TGTGCCAGTAGTCTCAGGACAGGGGGTACAGGATACAATGAGCAGTTCTTC. The V and J genes are TRBV19 and TRBJ2-1; 10 nucleotides agree with TRBD1. V dropped 5 bases and J dropped 4; count of bases not matched to a gene: 11. The CDR3 runs 17 residues. Germline CDR1 LNHDA, CDR2 SQIVND (reference sequence).

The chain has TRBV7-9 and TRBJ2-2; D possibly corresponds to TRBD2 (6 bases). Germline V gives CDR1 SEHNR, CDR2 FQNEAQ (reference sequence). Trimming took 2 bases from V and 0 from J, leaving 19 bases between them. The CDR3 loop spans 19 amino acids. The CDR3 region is CASSLLSLARTANTGELFF. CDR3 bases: TGTGCCAGCAGCTTACTCTCGCTAGCGCGTACCGCGAACACCGGGGAGCTGTTTTTT.

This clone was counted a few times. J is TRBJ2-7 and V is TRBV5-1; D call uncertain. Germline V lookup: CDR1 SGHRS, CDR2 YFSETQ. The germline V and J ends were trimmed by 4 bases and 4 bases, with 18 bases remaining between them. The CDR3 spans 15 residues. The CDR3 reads CASSPGEAIGYEQYF. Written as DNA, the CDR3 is TGCGCCAGCAGCCCGGGTGAGGCCATCGGGTACGAGCAGTACTTC.

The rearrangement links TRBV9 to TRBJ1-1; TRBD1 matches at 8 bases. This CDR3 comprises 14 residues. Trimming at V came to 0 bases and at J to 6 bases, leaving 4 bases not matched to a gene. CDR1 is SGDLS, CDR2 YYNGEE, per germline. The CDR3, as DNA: TGTGCCAGCAGCGTAGACGCAGGGGGCTCTGAAGCTTTCTTT. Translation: CASSVDAGGSEAFF.

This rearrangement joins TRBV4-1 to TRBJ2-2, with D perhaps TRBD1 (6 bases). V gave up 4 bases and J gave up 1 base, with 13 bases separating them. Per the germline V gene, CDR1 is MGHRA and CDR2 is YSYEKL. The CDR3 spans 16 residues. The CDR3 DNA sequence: TGCGCCAGCAGCCCAGTCGGGACACAGAACACCGGGGAGCTGTTTTTT. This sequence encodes CASSPVGTQNTGELFF.

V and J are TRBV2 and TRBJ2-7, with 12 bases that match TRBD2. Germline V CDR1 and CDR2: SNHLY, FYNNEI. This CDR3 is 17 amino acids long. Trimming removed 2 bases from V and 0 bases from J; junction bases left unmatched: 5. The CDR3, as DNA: TGTGCCAGCAGTGAATCTAGCGGGAGGGAGGGCTCCTACGAGCAGTACTTC. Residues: CASSESSGREGSYEQYF. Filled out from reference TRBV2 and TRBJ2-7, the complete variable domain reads EPEVTQTPSHQVTQMGQEVILRCVPISNHLYFYWYRQILGQKVEFLVSFYNNEISEKSEIFDDQFSVERPDGSNFTLKIRSTKLEDSAMYFCASSESSGREGSYEQYFGPGTRLTVT.

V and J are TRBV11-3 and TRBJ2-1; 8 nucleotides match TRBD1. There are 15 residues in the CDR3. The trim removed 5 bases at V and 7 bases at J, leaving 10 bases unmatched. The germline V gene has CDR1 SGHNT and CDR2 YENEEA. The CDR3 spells CASSAAGQARNEQFF. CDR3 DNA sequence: TGTGCCAGCAGCGCCGCGGGACAGGCTCGGAATGAGCAGTTCTTC.

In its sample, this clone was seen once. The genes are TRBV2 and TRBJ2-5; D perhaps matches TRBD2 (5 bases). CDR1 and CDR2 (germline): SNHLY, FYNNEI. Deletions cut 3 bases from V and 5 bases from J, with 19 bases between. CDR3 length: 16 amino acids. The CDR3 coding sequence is TGTGCCAGCAGTGAGTTCGGACTCACGGGCGGGGAGACCCAGTACTTC. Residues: CASSEFGLTGGETQYF.

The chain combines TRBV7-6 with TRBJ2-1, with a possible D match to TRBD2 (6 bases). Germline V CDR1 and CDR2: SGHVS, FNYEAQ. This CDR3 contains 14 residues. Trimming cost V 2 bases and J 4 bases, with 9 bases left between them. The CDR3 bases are TGTGCCAGCAGCTTACGGGGGAATTACAATGAGCAGTTCTTC. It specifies CASSLRGNYNEQFF.

CDR3 sequence reads: CASSTLLGARETQYF. Written as DNA, the CDR3 is TGTGCCAGTAGTACCCTTCTGGGGGCCAGGGAGACCCAGTACTTC. V is TRBV19 and J is TRBJ2-5, with a tentative D call TRBD1 (6 bases). The V end was cut by 4 bases, the J end by 5 bases, with 17 bases between. The germline gives CDR1 LNHDA, CDR2 SQIVND (reference sequence). The CDR3 runs 15 residues.

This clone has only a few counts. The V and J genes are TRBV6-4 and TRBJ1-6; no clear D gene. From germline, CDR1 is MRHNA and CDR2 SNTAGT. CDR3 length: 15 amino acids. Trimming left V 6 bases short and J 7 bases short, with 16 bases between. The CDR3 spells CASRNEATENSPLHF. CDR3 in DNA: TGTGCCAGCAGAAATGAGGCAACGGAAAATTCACCCCTCCACTTT.

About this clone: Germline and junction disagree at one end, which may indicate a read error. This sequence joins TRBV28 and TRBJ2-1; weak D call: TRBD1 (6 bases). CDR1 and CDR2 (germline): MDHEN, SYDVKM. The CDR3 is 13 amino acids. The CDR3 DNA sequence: TGTGCCAGCAGTGTCAGGGGTTACAGTGAGCAGTTCTTC. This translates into CASSVRGYSEQFF.